This TCR beta chain was identified during a study of spatial heterogeneity in lung cancer. The wider study: Fewer alpha-chain than beta-chain sequences were consistently detected. TCR and UMI combinations that were unique each appeared, on average, more than ten times in raw reads.

Time point: sample taken at primary tumor resection. TCRs were sequenced from unsorted whole RNA of tumor, nontumor lung or PBMC. Germline assignment: CDR1 DFQATT and CDR2 SNEGSKA (reference sequence). The V gene end was trimmed by 6 bases and the J gene end by 1 base; junction bases not matched to a gene: 4. The CDR3 runs 15 residues. As regards this clonotype: Its antigen is not identified.

From the 5' RACE reads, TCRdb called clonotypes with MiXCR, one entry per CDR3 protein. The profile shows about 85,000 distinct CDR3 sequences, approximately 18% of them singletons. Study-wide points: Ubiquitous expanded tumor TCRs were seen in blood more at resection than at follow-up.

The genes are TRBV20-1 and TRBJ2-7; 15 bases map to TRBD2. The material sequenced was PBMCs, taken at surgery. The TCR comes from a male donor with early-stage non-small cell lung cancer. CDR3 DNA sequence: TGCAGTGCGGGGACTAGCGGGAGGATTTCCTACGAGCAGTACTTC. The encoded protein is CSAGTSGRISYEQYF.